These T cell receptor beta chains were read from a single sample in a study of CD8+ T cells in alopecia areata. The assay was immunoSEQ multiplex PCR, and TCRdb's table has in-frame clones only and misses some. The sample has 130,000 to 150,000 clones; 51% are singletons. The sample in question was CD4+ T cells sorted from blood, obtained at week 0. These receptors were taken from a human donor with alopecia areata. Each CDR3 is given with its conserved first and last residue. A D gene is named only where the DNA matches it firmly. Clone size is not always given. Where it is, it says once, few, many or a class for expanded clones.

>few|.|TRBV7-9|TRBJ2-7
CASSSYKGVLGYEQYF
TGTGCCAGCAGCTCCTATAAGGGGGTCCTTGGGTACGAGCAGTACTTC
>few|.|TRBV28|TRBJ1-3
CASSFPLISGNTIYF
TGTGCCAGCAGTTTCCCGCTAATCTCTGGAAACACCATATATTTT
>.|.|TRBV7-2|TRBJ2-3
CASSLRRTDTQYF
TGTGCCAGCAGCTTACGAAGGACAGATACGCAGTATTTT
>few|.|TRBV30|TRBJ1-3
CACLSAGNTIYF
TGTGCCTGTTTATCAGCAGGAAACACCATATATTTT
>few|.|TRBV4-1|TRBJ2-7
CASSQDNGYEQYF
TGCGCCAGCAGCCAAGATAACGGCTACGAGCAGTACTTC
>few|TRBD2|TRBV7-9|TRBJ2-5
CASSLGVTARGGETQYF
TGTGCCAGCAGCTTAGGAGTTACCGCCCGGGGGGGAGAGACCCAGTACTTC
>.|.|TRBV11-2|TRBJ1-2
CASRPTTGQGSYGYTF
TGTGCCAGCAGACCTACTACAGGGCAGGGGAGCTATGGCTACACCTTC
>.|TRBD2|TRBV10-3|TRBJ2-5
CAISDGGGSPGPETQYF
TGTGCCATCAGTGATGGGGGGGGTTCCCCAGGTCCGGAGACCCAGTACTTC
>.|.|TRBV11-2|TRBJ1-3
CASRPGGHSGNTIYF
TGTGCCAGCCGCCCGGGGGGTCACTCTGGAAACACCATATATTTT
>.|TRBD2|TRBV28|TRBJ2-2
CATAPGGNTGELFF
TGTGCCACCGCACCGGGGGGAAACACCGGGGAGCTGTTTTTT
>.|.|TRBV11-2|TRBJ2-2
CASSNQGFGELFF
TGTGCCAGCAGCAACCAGGGTTTCGGGGAGCTGTTTTTT
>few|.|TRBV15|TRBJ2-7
CATSREGPGGGYEQYF
TGTGCCACCAGCAGAGAGGGGCCCGGGGGCGGCTACGAGCAGTACTTC
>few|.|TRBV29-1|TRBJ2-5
CSVGGGWETQYF
TGCAGCGTTGGGGGAGGTTGGGAGACCCAGTACTTC
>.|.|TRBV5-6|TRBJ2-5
CASSFLGAQETQYF
TGTGCCAGCAGCTTTCTTGGGGCCCAAGAGACCCAGTACTTC
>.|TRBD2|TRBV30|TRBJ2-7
CAWMREGLWEQYF
TGTGCCTGGATGCGGGAGGGCTTATGGGAGCAGTACTTC
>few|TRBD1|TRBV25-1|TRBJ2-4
CASSSGTGGRLQYF
TGTGCCAGCAGTTCCGGGACAGGGGGAAGGCTTCAGTACTTC
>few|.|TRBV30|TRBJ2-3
CAWSSGSTDTQYF
TGTGCCTGGAGTAGCGGTAGCACAGATACGCAGTATTTT
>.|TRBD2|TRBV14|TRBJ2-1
CASSQVGNGLAGGPWTNEQFF
TGTGCCAGCAGCCAAGTGGGAAACGGACTAGCGGGAGGGCCATGGACCAATGAGCAGTTCTTC
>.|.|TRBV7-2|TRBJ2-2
CASSLGGLAPTGELFF
TGTGCCAGCAGCTTAGGGGGGCTAGCTCCCACCGGGGAGCTGTTTTTT
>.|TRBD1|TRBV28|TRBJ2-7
CASSLVGRGLGEQYF
TGTGCCAGCAGTTTAGTTGGCAGGGGGCTGGGGGAGCAGTACTTC
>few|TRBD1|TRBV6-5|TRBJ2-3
CASSYSDRGQDTQYF
TGTGCCAGCAGTTATTCGGACAGGGGTCAAGATACGCAGTATTTT
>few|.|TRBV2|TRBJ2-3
CASRTVDTQYF
TGTGCCAGCAGGACGGTAGATACGCAGTATTTT
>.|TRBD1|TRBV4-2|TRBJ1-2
CASSQDVAGGIYGYTF
TGTGCCAGCAGCCAAGACGTGGCAGGGGGTATCTATGGCTACACCTTC
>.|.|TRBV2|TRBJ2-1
CASRSGESYNEQFF
TGTGCCAGCAGATCAGGGGAGTCCTACAATGAGCAGTTCTTC
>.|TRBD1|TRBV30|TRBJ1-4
CAWSRQGAREKLFF
TGTGCCTGGAGCCGACAGGGGGCTAGAGAAAAACTGTTTTTT
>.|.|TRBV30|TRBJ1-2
CAWTTNYGYTF
TGTGCCTGGACGACCAACTATGGCTACACCTTC
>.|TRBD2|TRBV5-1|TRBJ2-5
CASSLEGLAGVRETQYF
TGCGCCAGCAGCTTGGAAGGACTAGCGGGAGTTAGAGAGACCCAGTACTTC
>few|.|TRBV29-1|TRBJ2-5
CSVPRAETQYF
TGCAGCGTTCCTCGAGCGGAGACCCAGTACTTC
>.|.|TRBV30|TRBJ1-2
CAWTSPWGYTF
TGTGCCTGGACCTCCCCATGGGGCTACACCTTC
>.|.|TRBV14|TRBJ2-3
CASSLSTDTQYF
TGTGCCAGCAGCCTCAGCACAGATACGCAGTATTTT
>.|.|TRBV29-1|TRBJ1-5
CSASQENSNQPQHF
TGCAGCGCCTCCCAGGAGAATAGCAATCAGCCCCAGCATTTT
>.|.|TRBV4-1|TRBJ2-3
CASSQVGGYTQYF
TGCGCCAGCAGCCAAGTCGGTGGTTATACGCAGTATTTT
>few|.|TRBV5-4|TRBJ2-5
CASSLEETQYF
TGTGCCAGCAGCTTGGAAGAGACCCAGTACTTC
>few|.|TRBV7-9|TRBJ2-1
CASSLKRDEQFF
TGTGCCAGCAGCTTAAAGAGGGATGAGCAGTTCTTC
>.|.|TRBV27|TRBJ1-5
CASSQTWGPRGQPQHF
TGTGCCAGCAGTCAGACCTGGGGACCGAGGGGCCAGCCCCAGCATTTT
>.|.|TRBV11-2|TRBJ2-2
CASSRLLGGELFF
TGTGCCAGCAGCCGATTACTAGGCGGGGAGCTGTTTTTT
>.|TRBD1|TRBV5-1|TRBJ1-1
CASSLGDRVRGTEAFF
TGCGCCAGCAGCTTGGGAGACAGGGTTCGTGGCACTGAAGCTTTCTTT
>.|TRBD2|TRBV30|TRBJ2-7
CAWSVRSGGPEQYF
TGTGCCTGGAGTGTTCGGTCGGGAGGGCCCGAGCAGTACTTC
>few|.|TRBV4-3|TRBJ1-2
CASSPGRTNYGYTF
TGCGCCAGCAGCCCGGGACGGACTAACTATGGCTACACCTTC
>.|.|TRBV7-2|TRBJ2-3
CASSLADTQYF
TGTGCCAGCAGCTTAGCAGATACGCAGTATTTT
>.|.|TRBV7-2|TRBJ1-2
CASSFTGSGNYGYTF
TGTGCCAGCAGCTTTACAGGGTCAGGGAACTATGGCTACACCTTC
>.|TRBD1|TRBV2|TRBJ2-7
CASSGDRVYEQYF
TGTGCCAGCAGTGGGGACAGGGTCTACGAGCAGTACTTC
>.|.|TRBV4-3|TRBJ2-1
CASSQAGSSYNEQFF
TGCGCCAGCAGCCAGGCGGGAAGCTCCTACAATGAGCAGTTCTTC
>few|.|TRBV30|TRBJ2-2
CAWSGTYGELFF
TGTGCCTGGAGTGGGACCTACGGGGAGCTGTTTTTT
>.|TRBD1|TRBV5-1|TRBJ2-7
CASSETPGQGYEQYF
TGCGCCAGCAGCGAAACCCCGGGACAGGGCTACGAGCAGTACTTC
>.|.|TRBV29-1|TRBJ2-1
CSVEGWDRGINNEQFF
TGCAGCGTTGAGGGCTGGGATCGAGGGATTAACAATGAGCAGTTCTTC
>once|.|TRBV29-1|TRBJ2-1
CSVEDTGRVQFF
TGCAGCGTTGAGGATACAGGGAGGGTGCAGTTCTTC
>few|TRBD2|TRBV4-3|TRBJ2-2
CASSQRTSGSNTGELFF
TGCGCCAGCAGCCAAAGGACTAGCGGATCGAACACCGGGGAGCTGTTTTTT
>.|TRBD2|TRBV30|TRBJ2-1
CAWSSGEYNEQFF
TGTGCCTGGAGTAGCGGGGAGTACAATGAGCAGTTCTTC
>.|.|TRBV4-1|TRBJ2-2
CASSLVGVAANTGELFF
TGCGCCAGCAGCCTCGTGGGAGTAGCGGCGAACACCGGGGAGCTGTTTTTT
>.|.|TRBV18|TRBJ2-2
CASSPKGLTGELFF
TGTGCCAGCTCACCCAAAGGTCTCACCGGGGAGCTGTTTTTT
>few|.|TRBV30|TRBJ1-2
CAWGLLGYGYTF
TGTGCCTGGGGACTATTGGGCTATGGCTACACCTTC
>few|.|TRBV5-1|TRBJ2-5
CASSFGDGRLTQYF
TGCGCCAGCAGCTTCGGGGACGGACGATTGACCCAGTACTTC
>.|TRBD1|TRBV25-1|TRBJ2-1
CASSDPPDRFCYNEQFF
TGTGCCAGCAGTGACCCCCCGGACAGGTTTTGTTACAATGAGCAGTTCTTC
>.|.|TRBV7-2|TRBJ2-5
CASSLALETQYF
TGTGCCAGCAGCTTAGCGCTGGAGACCCAGTACTTC
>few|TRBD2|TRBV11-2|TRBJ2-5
CASSFTGGQETQYF
TGTGCCAGCAGCTTCACGGGAGGCCAAGAGACCCAGTACTTC
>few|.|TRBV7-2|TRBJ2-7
CASSFRDGAYEQYF
TGTGCCAGCAGCTTCCGGGACGGGGCCTACGAGCAGTACTTC
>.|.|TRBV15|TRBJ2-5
CATSGTYEETQYF
TGTGCCACCAGTGGGACTTACGAAGAGACCCAGTACTTC
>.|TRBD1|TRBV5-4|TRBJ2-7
CASSSQQGGHEQYF
TGTGCCAGCAGCTCCCAACAGGGGGGCCACGAGCAGTACTTC
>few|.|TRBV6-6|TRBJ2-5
CASSLDRETQYF
TGTGCCAGCAGCCTGGACAGAGAGACCCAGTACTTC